The present T cell receptor beta chain was sequenced within a study of blood T cell repertoires in COVID-19. The overall study: Italy, Spain and the United States were the sources of the convalescent and acute COVID-19 samples. PBMCs, B-cell-depleted T cells, or T cells provided the cDNA or gDNA that made up the material.

There are 14 residues in the CDR3. The germline gives CDR1 WNHNN, CDR2 SYGVQD (reference sequence). The V end lost 5 bases, the J end lost 3 bases, and 14 bases lay between the germline ends. How the authors handled the data: Estimation of nucleated cell counts was performed using reference gene primer amplification. The data were produced by immunoSEQ multiplex PCR, yet TCRdb's version contains in-frame clones alone and is incomplete. V and J calls and clone size are given by that table; D and trimming were obtained from the DNA. The sample carries around 320,000 clones, around 85% recorded once. The rearrangement uses TRBV10-1 and TRBJ2-7, with a weak D call TRBD1 (6 bases). The sequence derives from a human donor in a cohort sampled during active COVID-19. The sequenced sample consisted of peripheral blood. CDR3 amino acids: CASSLGGQHYEQYF. In DNA form, the CDR3 reads TGCGCCAGCAGTCTCGGTGGACAGCACTACGAGCAGTACTTC.